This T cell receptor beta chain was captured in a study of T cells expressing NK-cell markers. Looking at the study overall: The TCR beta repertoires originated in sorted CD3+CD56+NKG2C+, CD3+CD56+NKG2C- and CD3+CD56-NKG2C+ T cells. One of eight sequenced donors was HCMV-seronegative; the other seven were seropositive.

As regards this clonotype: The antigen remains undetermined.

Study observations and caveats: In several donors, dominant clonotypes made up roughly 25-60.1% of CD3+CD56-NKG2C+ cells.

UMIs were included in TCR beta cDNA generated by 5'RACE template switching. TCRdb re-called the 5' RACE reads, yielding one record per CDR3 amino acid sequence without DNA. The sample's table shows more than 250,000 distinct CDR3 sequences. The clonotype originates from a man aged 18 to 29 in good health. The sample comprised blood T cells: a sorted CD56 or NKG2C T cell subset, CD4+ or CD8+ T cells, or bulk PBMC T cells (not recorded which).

The CDR3 here is CASSLAARGDTQYF. This chain uses TRBV11-2 with TRBJ2-3; TCRdb names TRBD1, which stays unverified in the absence of DNA. CDR3 length: 14 amino acids. CDR1 is SGHAT, CDR2 FQNNGV, per germline.